The 9 T cell receptor beta chains below all came from one sample that was sequenced in a study of T cells in Graves' hyperthyroidism and ophthalmopathy. Amplification yielded TCR beta CDR3 regions, with RNA transcripts as the source. The TCR CDR3 first-round RT-PCR relied on the HTBI primer set. TCRdb reanalysed the multiplex PCR reads using MiXCR and keeps one entry per CDR3 protein. In the table there are over 450,000 distinct CDR3 sequences, about a sixth of which are singletons. The sequencing input was blood. These receptors were taken from a woman in her late teens or twenties with Graves' ophthalmopathy.

This clonotype appeared many times. This chain links TRBV11-2 with TRBJ2-7, with D perhaps TRBD2 (5 bases). The length of the CDR3 is 14 residues. V lost 5 bases to trimming and J lost 6 bases, with 17 bases between them. Germline values: CDR1 SGHAT, CDR2 FQNNGV. The DNA for the CDR3 is TGTGCCAGCAGCACGAAGCCCGGTGGAGGCGAGCAGTACTTC. Translated: CASSTKPGGGEQYF.

This clonotype was counted many times. The chain has TRBV28 and TRBJ2-1; TRBD1 matches 8 bases. The CDR3 contains 15 residues. The germline gives CDR1 MDHEN, CDR2 SYDVKM. The V gene end was trimmed by 7 bases and the J gene end by 4 bases; junction bases not matched to a gene: 9. Written as DNA, the CDR3 is TGTGCCAGCAACTCCCCAGGGGGCCCATACAATGAGCAGTTCTTC. It is translated as CASNSPGGPYNEQFF.

In its sample, this clonotype was seen many times. V gene TRBV28 combines with J gene TRBJ1-1; TRBD1 might be the D (5 bases). Germline V lookup: CDR1 MDHEN, CDR2 SYDVKM. Trimming removed 6 bases at V and 6 bases at J, with 17 bases between. The CDR3 is 14 residues long. The CDR3 region has the DNA TGTGCCAGCAGGGGACTGGAGTTTAACGCTGAAGCTTTCTTT. It specifies CASRGLEFNAEAFF.

This clonotype was seen many times. CDR3: CASSLIGAGQGANEQFF. Written as DNA, the CDR3 is TGTGCCAGCAGCTTAATAGGGGCTGGACAGGGGGCAAATGAGCAGTTCTTC. V and J are TRBV7-9 and TRBJ2-1; 11 nucleotides line up with TRBD1. Germline CDR1 and CDR2: SEHNR and FQNEAQ (reference sequence). The CDR3 has 17 residues. Unmatched junction bases numbered 10, after V lost 2 bases and J lost 7 bases.

This clonotype was seen only once. Compared with germline, one end of the junction differs, possibly owing to a read error. V usage is TRBV28 and J usage is TRBJ2-2; no firm D call. CDR1 is MDHEN, CDR2 SYDVKM, per germline. CDR3 length: 15 amino acids. The CDR3 spells CVSLSPQLNTGELFF. The CDR3 bases are TGTGTCAGCTTAAGCCCGCAGCTAAACACCGGGGAGCTGTTTTTT. Looking up the rest from reference TRBV28 and TRBJ2-2 gives the full variable domain: DVKVTQSSRYLVKRTGEKVFLECVQDMDHENMFWYRQDPGLGLRLIYFSYDVKMKEKGDIPEGYSVSREKKERFSLILESASTNQTSMYLCVSLSPQLNTGELFFGEGSRLTVL.

This clonotype came up many times. The chain combines TRBV11-2 with TRBJ2-7, with D tentatively TRBD2 (5 bases). Germline V lookup: CDR1 SGHAT, CDR2 FQNNGV. This CDR3 region has 15 residues. The V end lost 0 bases, the J end lost 5 bases, and 14 bases lay between the germline ends. CDR3 nucleotide sequence: TGTGCCAGCAGCTTAGATCCGAGGGAGAATCACGAGCAGTACTTC. It is translated as CASSLDPRENHEQYF.

CDR3 loop: CASSLLSGEHYGYTF. DNA for the CDR3: TGTGCCAGCAGCCTCCTATCAGGGGAGCACTATGGCTACACCTTC. This chain links TRBV7-2 with TRBJ1-2; D is perhaps TRBD1 (6 bases). Trimming removed 5 bases from V and 3 bases from J, with 16 bases in between. Germline CDR1 is SGHTA and CDR2 is FQGNSA. This CDR3 is 15 amino acids long.

The sample holds a few counts of this clonotype. DNA for the CDR3: TGCAGTGCTCTCGAACATACTAGCGGGAGTAGGAATGAGCAGTTCTTC. Translating gives CSALEHTSGSRNEQFF. The chain has TRBV20-1 and TRBJ2-1; 11 nucleotides align to TRBD2. The length of the CDR3 is 16 residues. Looked up from germline, CDR1 is DFQATT and CDR2 is SNEGSKA (reference sequence). Losses at the gene ends were 5 bases for V and 7 bases for J; bases not matched to a gene: 13.

This chain links TRBV29-1 with TRBJ1-1; 12 nucleotides agree with TRBD1. CDR1 SQVTM and CDR2 ANQGSEA come from the germline V gene. With 1 base clipped from V and 6 bases from J, the junction kept 9 bases outside the gene matches. CDR3 length: 16 amino acids. Here the CDR3 reads CSVEGRDRGLGAEAFF. The CDR3 coding sequence is TGCAGCGTTGAAGGCCGGGACAGGGGGCTTGGGGCTGAAGCTTTCTTT.